The source of this T cell receptor (beta chain) is a study of PD-L1 blockade in urothelial cancer. Overall study: About 85% of the roughly 29 patients comprised males who had bladder-origin urothelial cancer.

Each PCR received spiked synthetic TCR analog templates. Assay used: immunoSEQ multiplex PCR; TCRdb lists only in-frame clones, some missing. The sample contains about 37,000 clones, about 79% of which appear only once. CDR1 is SNHLY and CDR2 is FYNNEI in the germline V gene. V shed 7 bases, J shed 7 bases, and the junction held 7 bases outside the gene matches. The CDR3 has 15 amino acids. The input for sequencing was PBMCs, taken around atezolizumab (anti-PD-L1) treatment. The chain has TRBV2 and TRBJ1-4; 12 nucleotides match TRBD1. This receptor was identified in a man between 60 and 75 years old with urothelial cancer. The chain's CDR3 is CASTRDRGRIEKLFF. In DNA, the CDR3 is TGTGCCAGCACCCGGGACAGGGGGCGTATTGAAAAACTGTTTTTT.